This T cell receptor beta chain was identified in a study of shared clonotypes between healthy human individuals. Sequencing was performed with immunoSEQ multiplex PCR; in TCRdb, only in-frame clones are kept and a portion is missing. This sample has approximately 2,000,000 clones, with 92% found just once. Trimming took 2 bases from V and 9 from J; bases not matched to a gene: 10. There are 15 residues in the CDR3. Germline lookup yields CDR1 SGHTA and CDR2 FQGNSA. The clonotype comes from a man aged 18 to 30 in good health. Some clones in this sample may be carry-over from other donors' samples. Sequencing input: naive CD4+ T cells from PBMCs. As for subset: CD45RA+ positively selected. V and J are TRBV7-2 and TRBJ2-1, with 7 bases that match TRBD1. CDR3 amino acids: CASSLLPLRDSEQFF. CDR3 sequence (DNA): TGTGCCAGCAGCTTACTCCCGCTCCGGGACAGTGAGCAGTTCTTC.